This T cell receptor (beta chain) was observed in a study of regulatory T cells in long-lasting Graves disease. The authors built TCR beta libraries using iRepertoire HTBI primers and Arm-PCR of CDR3 regions. Via MiXCR, TCRdb re-called the multiplex PCR reads, giving one row per CDR3 protein. This table has 350,000 to 400,000 distinct CDR3 sequences, about 17% appearing once. Time point of the sample: newly diagnosed GD, antithyroid drugs for less than 3 months. RNA isolated from PBMCs was used to make the TCR library. The CDR3 has 15 amino acids. Looked up from germline, CDR1 is SGHRS and CDR2 is YFSETQ. This clonotype occurred a few times. This may arise from a read error, as a much more abundant clone is one base away. These data also formed part of another study, on T cells in Graves' hyperthyroidism and ophthalmopathy.

The material was peripheral blood mononuclear cells (PBMCs), obtained at new diagnosis, from a patient treated with antithyroid drugs. This sequence was found in a woman under 30 with Graves disease. This chain joins TRBV5-1 and TRBJ2-7; a weak D match, TRBD2 (6 bases). CDR3 amino acids: CAGSSGDGNSYEQYF. The CDR3, as DNA: TGCGCCGGCAGCTCGGGGGACGGGAACTCCTACGAGCAGTACTTC.